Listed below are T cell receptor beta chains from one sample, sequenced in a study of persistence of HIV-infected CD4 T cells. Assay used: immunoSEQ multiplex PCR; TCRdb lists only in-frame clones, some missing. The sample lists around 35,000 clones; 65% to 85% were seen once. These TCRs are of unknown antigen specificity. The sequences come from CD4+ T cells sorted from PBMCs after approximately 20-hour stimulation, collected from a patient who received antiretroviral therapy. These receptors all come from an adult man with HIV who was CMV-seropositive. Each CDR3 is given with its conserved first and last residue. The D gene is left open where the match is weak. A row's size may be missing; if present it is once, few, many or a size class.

TGTGCCAGCAGTTACGGCCGAATTAACACCGGGGAGCTGTTTTTT	CASSYGRINTGELFF	TRBV6-5	-	TRBJ2-2	-
TGTGCCAGCAGCTCATCAGGACTAGCTGGCGAGCAGTACTTC	CASSSSGLAGEQYF	TRBV3-1/TRBV3-2	TRBD2	TRBJ2-7	-
TGCGCCAGTTCGGGGGATGGGTCACCCCTCCACTTT	CASSGDGSPLHF	TRBV10-2	-	TRBJ1-6	-
TGTGCCAGCAGTGGGGGGTCCGGGACCATTAATGAAAAACTGTTTTTT	CASSGGSGTINEKLFF	TRBV6-1	-	TRBJ1-4	-
TGTGCCAGTAGGAGGGGCAGGGGGATAAATCAGCCCCAGCATTTT	CASRRGRGINQPQHF	TRBV19	TRBD1	TRBJ1-5	-
TGTGCCAGCAGCGCTGTCCCCCTCGGCACAGATACGCAGTATTTT	CASSAVPLGTDTQYF	TRBV7-3	-	TRBJ2-3	-
TGTGCCAGCGGGCCTTACCACACTGAAGCTTTCTTT	CASGPYHTEAFF	TRBV27	-	TRBJ1-1	-
TGTGCCAGCAGCCAAGAATGGGGAGGCTACACCTTC	CASSQEWGGYTF	TRBV3-1/TRBV3-2	-	TRBJ1-2	-
TGTGCCAGCAGCTTAGAGGGGACAGCAACAGATACGCAGTATTTT	CASSLEGTATDTQYF	TRBV7-9	TRBD1	TRBJ2-3	few
TGTGCCAGCAGTCGAAGCGGGCCAAACTACAATGAGCAGTTCTTC	CASSRSGPNYNEQFF	TRBV6-5	-	TRBJ2-1	-
TGTGCCAGCAGCGTAGGAGGGGACGGCTACGAGCAGTACTTC	CASSVGGDGYEQYF	TRBV9	-	TRBJ2-7	-
TGTGCCAGTAGTGCCCCAACAGGGGTAGCTTTCTTT	CASSAPTGVAFF	TRBV19	TRBD1	TRBJ1-1	few
TGTGCCACCAAAGAAAGGGGGCGCGATGAAAAACTGTTTTTT	CATKERGRDEKLFF	TRBV19	TRBD1	TRBJ1-4	-
TGTGCCAGCTCATCAAACAGGGCTCGCGAGCAGTACTTC	CASSSNRAREQYF	TRBV18	-	TRBJ2-7	-
TGTGCCAGCAGTTACTGGGGACAGGGTGGTTACGAGCAGTACTTC	CASSYWGQGGYEQYF	TRBV6-5	TRBD1	TRBJ2-7	-
TGTGCCAGCAGCCCGGGACAGGGTCCTAGGGCCCTCCACTTT	CASSPGQGPRALHF	TRBV3-1/TRBV3-2	TRBD1	TRBJ1-6	-
TGTGCCAGCTCACTTCCGTCAGATACGCAGTATTTT	CASSLPSDTQYF	TRBV18	-	TRBJ2-3	-
TGTGCCAGCAGTTTATGGGGCAGTTACTCTGGAAACACCATATATTTT	CASSLWGSYSGNTIYF	TRBV28	-	TRBJ1-3	few